The 28 T cell receptor beta chains listed next were all sequenced from one sample in a study of blood T cell repertoires in COVID-19. The data were produced by immunoSEQ multiplex PCR, yet TCRdb's version contains in-frame clones alone and is incomplete. The sample consists of some 200,000 clones, roughly 90% of them appearing once. Material for sequencing was PBMCs or T cells enriched from blood (not recorded which). Source of these receptors: a woman aged 25 to 45 who had recovered from COVID-19.

The rearrangement links TRBV14 to TRBJ1-3; D unresolved. The CDR3 is 15 residues long. CDR1 and CDR2 (germline): SGHDN, FVKESK. With 1 base removed from V and 0 bases from J, the gap between germline ends came to 7 bases. CDR3 residues: CASSQVGSSGNTIYF. The CDR3 DNA reads TGTGCCAGCAGCCAAGTCGGGTCCTCTGGAAACACCATATATTTT.

This clone was seen once. The chain uses TRBV24-1 and TRBJ1-2; possible D gene TRBD1, 5 bases. Germline V lookup: CDR1 KGHDR, CDR2 SFDVKD. The germline V and J ends were trimmed by 3 bases and 5 bases, with 15 bases remaining between them. The CDR3 runs 15 residues. The CDR3 DNA is TGTGCCACCAGTGATCCAAGCGGGACGGATTATGGCTACACCTTC. Translation gives CATSDPSGTDYGYTF.

The rearrangement uses TRBV7-2 and TRBJ2-7; D remains unclear. Germline lookup yields CDR1 SGHTA and CDR2 FQGNSA. CDR3 size: 14 residues. Trimming shortened V by 5 bases and J by 5 bases, and 16 bases separated the two germline ends. In nucleotides, the CDR3 is TGTGCCAGCAGCCTGAGTTACGGTCTCCACGAGCAGTACTTC. As protein: CASSLSYGLHEQYF.

This chain links TRBV5-8 with TRBJ1-2, with D possibly matching TRBD1 (6 bases). CDR1 and CDR2 from the germline V gene are SGHTS and YDEGEE. The CDR3 totals 13 residues. V lost 2 bases and J 8 bases, leaving 13 bases between the germline ends. CDR3 amino acids: CASSFIRTDGYTF. The CDR3 nucleotides are TGTGCCAGCAGCTTTATTCGGACAGACGGCTACACCTTC.

The J gene is TRBJ1-2, the V gene TRBV7-8, with D tentatively TRBD1 (5 bases). Trimming left V 5 bases short and J 5 bases short, with 15 bases between. The CDR3 is 14 amino acids. Germline assignment: CDR1 SGHVS and CDR2 FQNEAQ. The CDR3 here is CASSVQAGGYGYTF. The CDR3 DNA sequence: TGTGCCAGCAGCGTACAGGCCGGGGGTTATGGCTACACCTTC.

This rearrangement joins TRBV11-3 to TRBJ2-2; D is unresolved. The germline V gene has CDR1 SGHNT and CDR2 YENEEA. Trimming took 1 base from V and 6 from J, leaving 6 bases between them. The CDR3 length is 13 residues. As DNA, the CDR3 is TGTGCCAGCAGCTTAGTCGAGTCCGGGGAGCTGTTTTTT. Protein sequence: CASSLVESGELFF.

This chain joins TRBV24-1 and TRBJ2-1, with 12 bases matching TRBD2. Germline loops: CDR1 KGHDR, CDR2 SFDVKD. V shed 3 bases, J shed 3 bases, and the junction held 5 bases outside the gene matches. The CDR3 consists of 17 residues. CDR3 sequence: CATSDPLAGGSYNEQFF. Written as DNA, the CDR3 is TGTGCCACCAGTGATCCCCTAGCGGGAGGGAGCTACAATGAGCAGTTCTTC.

The chain employs TRBV7-8 and TRBJ2-7, with a tentative D call TRBD2 (5 bases). Germline V gene lookup returns CDR1 SGHVS and CDR2 FQNEAQ. The length of the CDR3 is 16 residues. Trimming stripped 8 bases from V and 5 bases from J, with 25 bases between. CDR3 nucleotide sequence: TGTGCCAGCGGAATACTAATAGGCCTAGCTTCCCACGAGCAGTACTTC. Amino acids: CASGILIGLASHEQYF.

V is TRBV7-9 and J is TRBJ1-2, with D possibly being TRBD1 (5 bases). V lost 1 base to trimming and J lost 2 bases, with 11 bases between them. Germline CDR1 and CDR2: SEHNR and FQNEAQ (reference sequence). The CDR3 has 15 residues. CDR3 loop: CASSLGQTPNYGYTF. The CDR3 nucleotides are TGTGCCAGCAGCTTAGGACAGACGCCCAACTATGGCTACACCTTC.

The chain joins TRBV28 to TRBJ1-2; D call uncertain. The germline V gene encodes CDR1 MDHEN and CDR2 SYDVKM. The CDR3 extends over 14 amino acids. Trimming removed 6 bases from V and 0 bases from J, with 11 bases in between. CDR3 amino acids: CASSPRASNYGYTF. Here the CDR3 DNA reads TGTGCCAGCAGCCCCCGAGCCTCTAACTATGGCTACACCTTC.

The chain recombines TRBV29-1 with TRBJ1-2; D is perhaps TRBD1 (6 bases). CDR3 length equals 14 residues. V was pared by 7 bases and J by 2 bases, with 17 bases between. Germline-derived CDR1 and CDR2 are SQVTM and ANQGSEA. The CDR3 loop reads CSAYGGLVNYGYTF. The CDR3, as DNA: TGCAGCGCCTATGGGGGCCTCGTAAACTATGGCTACACCTTC. Filled out from reference TRBV29-1 and TRBJ1-2, the complete variable domain reads SAVISQKPSRDICQRGTSLTIQCQVDSQVTMMFWYRQQPGQSLTLIATANQGSEATYESGFVIDKFPISRPNLTFSTLTVSNMSPEDSSIYLCSAYGGLVNYGYTFGSGTRLTVV.

The genes are TRBV7-2 and TRBJ1-2; 7 bases are shared with TRBD1. Germline values: CDR1 SGHTA, CDR2 FQGNSA. This CDR3 contains 18 residues. The trim removed 1 base at V and 4 bases at J, leaving 15 bases unmatched. CDR3 protein: CASSLVGVTGTLGYGYTF. CDR3 DNA sequence: TGTGCCAGCAGCTTAGTCGGGGTGACAGGGACCCTTGGCTATGGCTACACCTTC.

This clone appeared a single time. V and J are TRBV9 and TRBJ1-2; D is unclear. CDR3 length: 17 amino acids. Trimming stripped 3 bases from V and 4 bases from J, with 22 bases between. Looked up from germline, CDR1 is SGDLS and CDR2 is YYNGEE. In nucleotides, the CDR3 is TGTGCCAGCAGCGGAGGGCTGGGGAAAATCTTAATCTATGGCTACACCTTC. It is translated as CASSGGLGKILIYGYTF.

The V call is TRBV11-3, the J call TRBJ1-2, with a tentative D call TRBD1 (5 bases). Trimming left V 3 bases short and J 2 bases short, with 16 bases between. The CDR3 covers 16 residues. Germline CDR1 and CDR2: SGHNT and YENEEA. CDR3 nucleotide sequence: TGTGCCAGCAGCTTTGAGGGACGGGGGGGAAACTATGGCTACACCTTC. Translation: CASSFEGRGGNYGYTF.

J is TRBJ2-7 and V is TRBV5-1; 8 bases line up with TRBD2. Germline V gives CDR1 SGHRS, CDR2 YFSETQ. J was trimmed by 2 bases and V by 4 bases; bases with no gene match: 8. This CDR3 region has 15 residues. CDR3 in DNA: TGCGCCAGCAGCGTCGGACTAGCACCAACCTACGAGCAGTACTTC. Translating it yields CASSVGLAPTYEQYF. Looking up the rest from reference TRBV5-1 and TRBJ2-7 gives the full variable domain: KAGVTQTPRYLIKTRGQQVTLSCSPISGHRSVSWYQQTPGQGLQFLFEYFSETQRNKGNFPGRFSGRQFSNSRSEMNVSTLELGDSALYLCASSVGLAPTYEQYFGPGTRLTVT.

The CDR3 sequence: CASSSQGRNTEAFF. The CDR3 DNA follows: TGTGCCAGCAGTTCACAGGGAAGGAACACTGAAGCTTTCTTT. The rearrangement uses TRBV27 and TRBJ1-1; D is perhaps TRBD1 (6 bases). This CDR3 spans 14 amino acids. V was clipped by 4 bases and J by 1 base, with 10 bases between them. In germline, CDR1 is MNHEY, CDR2 SMNVEV (reference sequence).

The rearrangement links TRBV7-2 to TRBJ1-2, with D unclear. With 5 bases removed from V and 4 bases from J, the gap between germline ends came to 20 bases. The CDR3 has 16 residues. CDR1 and CDR2 (germline): SGHTA, FQGNSA. DNA for the CDR3: TGTGCCAGCAGCCCCCATGGGGAGACCTCTCGCTATGGCTACACCTTC. It codes for CASSPHGETSRYGYTF. The whole variable domain, filled in from reference TRBV7-2 and TRBJ1-2, reads GAGVSQSPSNKVTEKGKDVELRCDPISGHTALYWYRQSLGQGLEFLIYFQGNSAPDKSGLPSDRFSAERTGGSVSTLTIQRTQQEDSAVYLCASSPHGETSRYGYTFGSGTRLTVV.

This clone was detected a few times. The V and J genes are TRBV4-1 and TRBJ1-1; 7 bases map to TRBD1. V dropped 1 base and J dropped 0; count of bases not matched to a gene: 5. The CDR3 spans 16 residues. Germline CDR1 and CDR2: MGHRA and YSYEKL. The DNA of the CDR3 is TGCGCCAGCAGCCAAGTGGCAGGGGGGCTGAACACTGAAGCTTTCTTT. It encodes CASSQVAGGLNTEAFF.

The J gene is TRBJ2-3, the V gene TRBV19; 10 positions match TRBD2. Looked up from germline, CDR1 is LNHDA and CDR2 is SQIVND (reference sequence). CDR3 size: 15 residues. V shed 3 bases and J 5 bases; nucleotides not matched to a gene: 5. CDR3: CASSILSGRRDTQYF. The DNA for the CDR3 is TGTGCCAGTAGTATCCTTAGCGGGAGGAGAGATACGCAGTATTTT. Based on the CDR3 plus reference TRBV19 and TRBJ2-3, the full variable domain is DGGITQSPKYLFRKEGQNVTLSCEQNLNHDAMYWYRQDPGQGLRLIYYSQIVNDFQKGDIAEGYSVSREKKESFPLTVTSAQKNPTAFYLCASSILSGRRDTQYFGPGTRLTVL.

The rearrangement links TRBV7-9 to TRBJ2-7; TRBD2 matches at 7 bases. This CDR3 comprises 15 residues. V dropped 3 bases and J dropped 2; count of bases not matched to a gene: 7. Looked up from germline, CDR1 is SEHNR and CDR2 is FQNEAQ (reference sequence). CDR3 DNA: TGTGCCAGCAGCTTTGGGACTATTGGAGCCTACGAGCAGTACTTC. It yields the protein CASSFGTIGAYEQYF.

V usage is TRBV25-1 and J usage is TRBJ2-1; the match to TRBD2 covers 9 bases. The CDR3 loop spans 18 amino acids. CDR1 is MGHDK and CDR2 is SYGVNS in the germline V gene. Germline trimming cut 1 base from V and 8 bases from J; bases unmatched to any gene: 15. CDR3 sequence (DNA): TGTGCCAGCAGTGAATCGACCGGGACTAGCCTTTCAGTCGATGAGCAGTTCTTC. It is translated as CASSESTGTSLSVDEQFF.

The table lists this clone with many counts. This chain uses TRBV19 with TRBJ1-1; D ambiguous. The length of the CDR3 is 13 residues. Trimming left V 7 bases short and J 0 bases short, with 9 bases between. In germline, CDR1 is LNHDA, CDR2 SQIVND (reference sequence). The CDR3 here is CASTERLNTEAFF. In DNA, the CDR3 is TGTGCCAGTACGGAGAGACTGAACACTGAAGCTTTCTTT. Variable domain in full (rest from reference TRBV19 and TRBJ1-1): DGGITQSPKYLFRKEGQNVTLSCEQNLNHDAMYWYRQDPGQGLRLIYYSQIVNDFQKGDIAEGYSVSREKKESFPLTVTSAQKNPTAFYLCASTERLNTEAFFGQGTRLTVV.

This chain links TRBV5-1 with TRBJ1-1; D is undetermined. Trimming stripped 5 bases from V and 10 bases from J, with 12 bases between. The CDR3 runs 11 residues. The germline gives CDR1 SGHRS, CDR2 YFSETQ. DNA for the CDR3: TGCGCCAGCAGTGGTGGAGGGCTAGCTTTCTTT. Protein sequence: CASSGGGLAFF.

The chain is built from TRBV29-1 and TRBJ1-4; no clear D gene. The V end was cut by 7 bases, the J end by 8 bases, with 11 bases between. From germline, CDR1 is SQVTM and CDR2 ANQGSEA. The CDR3 totals 11 residues. The CDR3 DNA reads as TGCAGCGCAAAAGGGAGCGAAAAACTGTTTTTT. Amino acid sequence: CSAKGSEKLFF.

To note about this clone: Other DNA sequences from this sample encode an identical CDR3 as well. The rearrangement joins TRBV18 to TRBJ1-1; no clear D. V lost 2 bases and J 2 bases, leaving 6 bases between the germline ends. The CDR3 runs to 13 residues. Germline V gives CDR1 KGHSH, CDR2 LQKENI. Here the CDR3 DNA reads TGTGCCAGCTCACCAGGGAGAAACACTGAAGCTTTCTTT. It translates to CASSPGRNTEAFF.

This chain uses TRBV6-5 with TRBJ1-1; D is unresolved. Germline-derived CDR1 and CDR2 are MNHEY and SVGAGI. CDR3 length equals 12 residues. V was clipped by 2 bases and J by 13 bases, with 14 bases between them. The chain's CDR3 is CASSYEQRVIFF. CDR3 DNA: TGTGCCAGCAGTTACGAGCAACGGGTTATTTTCTTT.

This chain links TRBV2 with TRBJ1-3; 8 bases are a match to TRBD1. This CDR3 has 15 residues. After removal of 7 bases from V and 1 base from J, the junction contained 6 bases not matched to a gene. The V gene's germline CDR1 is SNHLY and CDR2 FYNNEI. In DNA form, the CDR3 reads TGTGCCAGCATCAGGGGGCGGGCATCTGGAAACACCATATATTTT. Its protein is CASIRGRASGNTIYF.

CDR3 sequence (DNA): TGTGCCAGCAGCCCATACTCGGGGGGCCACACAGATACGCAGTATTTT. Protein: CASSPYSGGHTDTQYF. The chain joins TRBV7-8 to TRBJ2-3; a possible D gene is TRBD2 (7 bases). In germline, CDR1 is SGHVS, CDR2 FQNEAQ. V lost 5 bases, J lost 2 bases, and 17 bases lay in between. The CDR3 extends over 16 amino acids.